This T cell receptor (beta chain) was retrieved from a study of blood T cell repertoires in COVID-19. Profiled with immunoSEQ multiplex PCR; TCRdb holds only in-frame clones, not every one. Among about 200,000 clones listed, 70% to 90% were seen once. The germline CDR1 and CDR2 sequences are KGHSH and LQKENI. This CDR3 has 13 residues. The V end was cut by 4 bases, the J end by 0 bases, with 6 bases between. This clone has only one observation. The sample taken for sequencing was peripheral blood. The chain couples TRBV18 to TRBJ1-2; maybe TRBD1 (5 bases). The receptor comes from a man in his 60s with active or convalescent COVID-19. CDR3 sequence: CASSQGSNYGYTF. CDR3 nucleotide sequence: TGTGCCAGCTCACAGGGGTCTAACTATGGCTACACCTTC.